This T cell receptor beta chain originates from a study of blood T cell repertoires in COVID-19. Study in general: Sites across the United States, Italy and Spain contributed samples from acute and convalescent COVID-19. Sample material is recorded as cDNA or gDNA derived from T cells, B-cell-depleted T cells, or PBMCs.

The CDR3 contains 11 residues. V dropped 8 bases and J dropped 7 bases, with 10 bases sitting between them. Germline-derived CDR1 and CDR2 are MDHEN and SYDVKM. Original processing methods: Using reference gene primer amplification, nucleated cell counts were estimated. Libraries were prepared by immunoSEQ multiplex PCR; TCRdb keeps only in-frame clonotypes and omits some of them. The D gene and trimming were derived from the DNA, and the V and J assignments and clone size from that table. This sample has roughly 140,000 clones; around 80% occur once, and the top ten carry 8.8%. The J gene is TRBJ2-3, the V gene TRBV28, with a possible D match to TRBD1 (5 bases). This receptor was identified in a woman aged 80 or older in a cohort sampled during active or convalescent COVID-19. Sequences were obtained from peripheral blood. The CDR3 sequence is CASLGVNTQYF. The DNA for the CDR3 is TGTGCCAGCCTAGGGGTAAATACGCAGTATTTT.